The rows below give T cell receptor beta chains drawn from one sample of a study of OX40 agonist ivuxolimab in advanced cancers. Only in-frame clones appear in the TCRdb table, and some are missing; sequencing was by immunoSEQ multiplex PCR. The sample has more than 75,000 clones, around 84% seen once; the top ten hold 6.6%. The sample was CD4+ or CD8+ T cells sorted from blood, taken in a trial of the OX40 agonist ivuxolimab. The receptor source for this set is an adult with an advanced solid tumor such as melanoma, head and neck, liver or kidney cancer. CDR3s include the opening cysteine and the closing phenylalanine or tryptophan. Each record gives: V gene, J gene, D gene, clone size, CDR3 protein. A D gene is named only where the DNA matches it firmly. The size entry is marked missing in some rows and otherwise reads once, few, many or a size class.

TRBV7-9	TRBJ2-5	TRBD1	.	CASSSSGQEETQYF
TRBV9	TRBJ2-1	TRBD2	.	CASGGETSGNNEQFF
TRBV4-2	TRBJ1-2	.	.	CASSQEARVNYGYTF
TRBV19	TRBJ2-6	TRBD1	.	CASSIGQGASGANVLTF
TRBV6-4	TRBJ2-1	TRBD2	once	CASSDDRLAGYNEQFF
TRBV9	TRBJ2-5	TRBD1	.	CASSVGGTGRETQYF
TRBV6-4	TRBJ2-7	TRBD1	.	CASSDSAGTGLSEQYF
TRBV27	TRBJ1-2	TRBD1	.	CASSTYPAGTANYGYTF
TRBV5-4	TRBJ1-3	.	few	CASSYGSSGNTIYF
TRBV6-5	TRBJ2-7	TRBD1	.	CASSYPGQGTYEQYF
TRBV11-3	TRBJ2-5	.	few	CASSSSYSPQETQYF
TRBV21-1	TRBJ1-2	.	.	CASYGAGYGYTF
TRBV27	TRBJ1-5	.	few	CASSPKSRRLPQHF